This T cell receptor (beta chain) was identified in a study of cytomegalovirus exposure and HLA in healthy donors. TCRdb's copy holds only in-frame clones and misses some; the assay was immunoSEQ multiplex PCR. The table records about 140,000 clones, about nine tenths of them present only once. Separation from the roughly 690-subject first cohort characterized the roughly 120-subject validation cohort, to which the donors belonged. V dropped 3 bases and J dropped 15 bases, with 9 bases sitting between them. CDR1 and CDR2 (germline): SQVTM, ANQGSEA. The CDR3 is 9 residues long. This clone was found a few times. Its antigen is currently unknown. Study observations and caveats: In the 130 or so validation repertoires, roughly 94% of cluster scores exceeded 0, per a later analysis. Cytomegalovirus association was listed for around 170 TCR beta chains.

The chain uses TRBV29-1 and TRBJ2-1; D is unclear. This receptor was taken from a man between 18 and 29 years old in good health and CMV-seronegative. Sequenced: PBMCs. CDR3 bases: TGCAGCGTTGAGAGCGACCGGTTCTTC. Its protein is CSVESDRFF.